These 16 T cell receptor beta chains originate from one sample sequenced in a study of beta chain features in type 1 diabetes. Overall study results and limits: Among all four CD4+ subsets, Type 1 diabetes patients had TCRB CDR3s that were moderately but significantly shorter.

Sequenced material consisted of expressed TCRB transcripts (all of the isolated RNA was reverse transcribed). The method was immunoSEQ multiplex PCR; TCRdb's version includes in-frame clones alone and lacks a portion of them. The table records 150,000 to 200,000 clones, around 8% of them present only once. No antigens are known for them. Sequencing was carried out using central memory CD4+ T cells from blood. All receptors derive from a woman aged 18 to 35 with type 1 diabetes.

This clone showed up many times. This rearrangement joins TRBV2 to TRBJ1-2, with TRBD1 matching over 7 bases. The CDR3 sequence is 12 residues long. After removal of 11 bases from V and 4 bases from J, the junction contained 7 bases not matched to a gene. Germline CDR1 SNHLY, CDR2 FYNNEI. The CDR3 DNA follows: TGTGCCGGTGACAGGGCAGGCTATGGCTACACCTTC. It is translated as CAGDRAGYGYTF.

This clone occurred a few times. This chain connects TRBV5-1 to TRBJ2-7, with 9 nucleotides matching TRBD2. V trimming: 1 base; J trimming: 2 bases; junction bases outside the gene matches: 4. The CDR3 sequence is 15 residues long. The V gene's germline CDR1 is SGHRS and CDR2 YFSETQ. CDR3 residues: CASSLKRGVTYEQYF. The CDR3 DNA reads TGCGCCAGCAGCTTGAAGCGGGGGGTAACCTACGAGCAGTACTTC.

This clone was seen a few times. The rearrangement joins TRBV11-2 to TRBJ2-5; D not certain. The CDR3 is made up of 12 amino acids. The V end lost 1 base, the J end lost 4 bases, and 4 bases lay between the germline ends. Germline V CDR1 and CDR2: SGHAT, FQNNGV. The CDR3 spells CASSLGLETQYF. In DNA form, the CDR3 reads TGTGCCAGCAGCTTAGGTCTAGAGACCCAGTACTTC.

This chain links TRBV11-2 with TRBJ2-7; D is ambiguous. CDR3 size: 12 residues. Germline V lookup: CDR1 SGHAT, CDR2 FQNNGV. V lost 5 bases and J 0 bases, leaving 5 bases between the germline ends. Here the CDR3 reads CASSISSYEQYF. CDR3 DNA sequence: TGTGCCAGCAGCATCAGCTCCTACGAGCAGTACTTC.

The table lists this clone with a few counts. The CDR3 sequence is CASSQERAAGNTQYF. In DNA, the CDR3 is TGTGCCAGCAGCCAAGAACGCGCCGCGGGTAATACGCAGTATTTT. This chain links TRBV6-5 with TRBJ2-3; D possibly corresponds to TRBD2 (5 bases). Germline loops: CDR1 MNHEY, CDR2 SVGAGI. The V and J ends lost 6 bases and 7 bases respectively, with 20 bases between them. CDR3 length: 15 residues.

This clone was found a few times. This chain joins TRBV6-6 and TRBJ2-7; D gene ambiguous. This CDR3 contains 15 residues. V shed 2 bases and J shed 4 bases, with 15 bases lying between them. Germline lookup yields CDR1 MNHNY and CDR2 SVGAGI (reference sequence). The CDR3 protein is CASSYDSSGGYEQYF. The CDR3 DNA reads as TGTGCCAGCAGTTACGACTCCTCCGGTGGGTACGAGCAGTACTTC.

The CDR3 spells CSVEGDSWIYGYTF. The CDR3 DNA reads as TGCAGCGTTGAGGGGGACTCCTGGATCTATGGCTACACCTTC. The chain recombines TRBV29-1 with TRBJ1-2, with D tentatively TRBD1 (5 bases). From germline, CDR1 is SQVTM and CDR2 ANQGSEA. CDR3 length: 14 residues. The V end lost 3 bases, the J end lost 4 bases, and 15 bases lay between the germline ends.

This clone was counted only a few times. This chain joins TRBV11-2 and TRBJ2-2; D is possibly TRBD2 (6 bases). Germline CDR1 reads SGHAT; CDR2 reads FQNNGV. The V gene lost 2 bases and the J gene lost 4 bases, with 11 bases spanning the gap. The CDR3 runs to 15 residues. CDR3 in amino acids: CASSLRRDVTGELFF. The CDR3 DNA is TGTGCCAGCAGCTTAAGGAGGGACGTCACCGGGGAGCTGTTTTTT.

This clone was seen a handful of times. The chain employs TRBV6-5 and TRBJ2-3, with D uncertain. The CDR3 sequence is 13 residues long. The germline V gene encodes CDR1 MNHEY and CDR2 SVGAGI. V lost 5 bases and J lost 5, with 11 bases in between. The CDR3 loop is CASSPTPGDTQYF. CDR3 DNA sequence: TGTGCCAGCAGTCCCACTCCCGGAGATACGCAGTATTTT.

The chain uses TRBV7-8 and TRBJ1-2; 9 bases align to TRBD1. This CDR3 contains 13 residues. CDR1 is SGHVS and CDR2 is FQNEAQ in the germline V gene. With V trimmed by 6 bases and J by 8 bases, 7 bases remained unmatched. DNA for the CDR3: TGTGCCAGCAGTTCACAGGGGGCTGAAGGCTACACCTTC. Amino acid sequence: CASSSQGAEGYTF.

This clone showed up just a few times. This chain links TRBV7-2 with TRBJ1-2; possible D gene TRBD1, 5 bases. This CDR3 comprises 15 residues. V lost 1 base, J lost 4 bases, and 13 bases lay in between. The germline V gene encodes CDR1 SGHTA and CDR2 FQGNSA. The CDR3 is CASSLGPGLGYGYTF. Written as DNA, the CDR3 is TGTGCCAGCAGCTTAGGGCCAGGGTTGGGCTATGGCTACACCTTC.

The CDR3 DNA reads as TGTGCCAGCAGTGATCAGGGGGCCGGGGAGCTGTTTTTT. This translates into CASSDQGAGELFF. This chain joins TRBV6-4 and TRBJ2-2; 7 bases line up with TRBD1. The germline CDR1 and CDR2 sequences are MRHNA and SNTAGT. V shed 3 bases, J shed 6 bases, and the junction held 1 base outside the gene matches. This CDR3 spans 13 amino acids.

This chain uses TRBV29-1 with TRBJ2-3, with a possible D match to TRBD1 (6 bases). Germline V gives CDR1 SQVTM, CDR2 ANQGSEA. The length of the CDR3 is 14 residues. V lost 7 bases and J 6 bases, leaving 20 bases between the germline ends. CDR3 DNA: TGCAGCGCCCCTCCACAGGGAAAAGGGGATACGCAGTATTTT. As protein: CSAPPQGKGDTQYF.

This clone was counted between two and nine times. The gene calls are TRBV5-1 and TRBJ1-5; D might be TRBD1 (6 bases). This CDR3 contains 15 residues. Deletions cut 4 bases from V and 7 bases from J, with 18 bases between. Germline V CDR1 and CDR2: SGHRS, YFSETQ. CDR3 protein: CASSPFTGSGQPQHF. CDR3 DNA: TGCGCCAGCAGCCCCTTTACAGGGTCGGGGCAGCCCCAGCATTTT.

The sample holds a few counts of this clone. This chain uses TRBV5-1 with TRBJ2-2; 10 bases align to TRBD1. In germline, CDR1 is SGHRS, CDR2 YFSETQ. The CDR3 spans 16 residues. The J segment lost 3 bases and the V segment lost 4 bases, leaving 6 bases of the junction unmatched. The CDR3 spells CASSAIGTGDTGELFF. The CDR3 nucleotides are TGCGCCAGCAGCGCGATCGGGACAGGGGACACCGGGGAGCTGTTTTTT.

The chain has TRBV11-1 and TRBJ2-4, with TRBD2 matching over 8 bases. Per the germline V gene, CDR1 is SGHAT and CDR2 is FQDESV (reference sequence). V gave up 8 bases and J gave up 6 bases; unmatched junction bases: 6. This CDR3 spans 13 amino acids. The CDR3: CASAGTRGNIQYF. The CDR3 DNA sequence: TGTGCCAGCGCCGGGACTAGGGGAAACATTCAGTACTTC. The full variable domain, with the rest looked up from reference TRBV11-1 and TRBJ2-4, is EAEVAQSPRYKITEKSQAVAFWCDPISGHATLYWYRQILGQGPELLVQFQDESVVDDSQLPKDRFSAERLKGVDSTLKIQPAELGDSAMYLCASAGTRGNIQYFGAGTRLSVL.